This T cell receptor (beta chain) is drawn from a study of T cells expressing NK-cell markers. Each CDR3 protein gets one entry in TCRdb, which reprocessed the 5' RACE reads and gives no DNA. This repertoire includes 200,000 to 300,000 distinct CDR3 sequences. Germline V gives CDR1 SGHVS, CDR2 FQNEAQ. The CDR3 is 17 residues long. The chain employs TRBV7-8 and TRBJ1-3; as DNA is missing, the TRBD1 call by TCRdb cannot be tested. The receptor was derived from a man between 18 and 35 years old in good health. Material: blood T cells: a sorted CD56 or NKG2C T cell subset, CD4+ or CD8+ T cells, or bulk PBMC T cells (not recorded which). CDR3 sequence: CASSLVGGGNSGNTIYF.